The rows below give T cell receptor beta chains drawn from one sample of a study of blood T cell repertoires in COVID-19. Generated by immunoSEQ multiplex PCR, the TCRdb table keeps only in-frame clones and is missing some. The sample records 200,000 to 250,000 clones, 70% to 90% being singletons. Sequencing was carried out using PBMCs or T cells enriched from blood (not recorded which). The source is a man aged 25-40 years who had recovered from COVID-19. Both conserved end residues are trimmed from each CDR3.

v_gene: TRBV5-1; j_gene: TRBJ2-7; CDR3aa: ASSVGLAGLDEQY
v_gene: TRBV4-2; j_gene: TRBJ1-2; CDR3aa: ASSQEADYGYT
v_gene: TRBV7-9; j_gene: TRBJ2-7; CDR3aa: ASSSSRLPDSGLPYEQY
v_gene: TRBV10-3; j_gene: TRBJ1-1; CDR3aa: AIRVMELGFEAF
v_gene: TRBV5-4; j_gene: TRBJ2-2; CDR3aa: ASSTRVSGGPDTGELF
v_gene: TRBV5-4; j_gene: TRBJ1-1; CDR3aa: ASSRPRTEAF
v_gene: TRBV6-5; j_gene: TRBJ1-2; CDR3aa: ASSSYGYT
v_gene: TRBV7-8; j_gene: TRBJ2-7; CDR3aa: ASSLNDGEGYEQY
v_gene: TRBV19; j_gene: TRBJ2-2; CDR3aa: ASGLDPANTGELF
v_gene: TRBV29-1; j_gene: TRBJ2-1; CDR3aa: SATGSFSYNEQF
v_gene: TRBV7-9; j_gene: TRBJ1-1; CDR3aa: ASNPTTGNTEAF
v_gene: TRBV10-3; j_gene: TRBJ2-7; CDR3aa: AISERQGVLIPYEQY
v_gene: TRBV6-2/TRBV6-3; j_gene: TRBJ1-3; CDR3aa: ASSKTGGNTIY
v_gene: TRBV19; j_gene: TRBJ1-2; CDR3aa: ASTPVDANYGYT
v_gene: TRBV29-1; j_gene: TRBJ1-1; CDR3aa: SVEGQWNTEAF
v_gene: TRBV7-9; j_gene: TRBJ2-7; CDR3aa: ASSSTGVYGEQY
v_gene: TRBV27; j_gene: TRBJ2-7; CDR3aa: ASSSGLGEQY
v_gene: TRBV30; j_gene: TRBJ1-4; CDR3aa: AWSVGAGGNEKLF
v_gene: TRBV30; j_gene: TRBJ1-2; CDR3aa: AWSVIRDRGDYGYT
v_gene: TRBV4-1; j_gene: TRBJ2-3; CDR3aa: ASSLYDRDSTDTQY
v_gene: TRBV19; j_gene: TRBJ2-2; CDR3aa: ASTRTANTGELF
v_gene: TRBV2; j_gene: TRBJ2-7; CDR3aa: ASSESGGYEQY
v_gene: TRBV7-2; j_gene: TRBJ2-5; CDR3aa: ASSLPGRIETQY
v_gene: TRBV7-2; j_gene: TRBJ1-1; CDR3aa: ASSFSPQLAPRTEAF
v_gene: TRBV7-9; j_gene: TRBJ1-1; CDR3aa: ASSLVLMANTEAF
v_gene: TRBV29-1; j_gene: TRBJ1-5; CDR3aa: SATTGMGRQPQH
v_gene: TRBV6-5; j_gene: TRBJ1-2; CDR3aa: ASSYSGGAGYGYT
v_gene: TRBV28; j_gene: TRBJ1-2; CDR3aa: ASSRTTNYGYT
v_gene: TRBV3-1/TRBV3-2; j_gene: TRBJ2-7; CDR3aa: ASSSRDRGAYEQY
v_gene: TRBV7-8; j_gene: TRBJ2-7; CDR3aa: ASSFFYEQY
v_gene: TRBV10-3; j_gene: TRBJ2-1; CDR3aa: AISDSLGLAGGTKNEQF
v_gene: TRBV2; j_gene: TRBJ1-2; CDR3aa: ASSEWRTGGGLNYGYT
v_gene: TRBV10-1; j_gene: TRBJ2-7; CDR3aa: ASSEGLAYEQY
v_gene: TRBV19; j_gene: TRBJ1-2; CDR3aa: ASRTTRTGTGRLYGYT
v_gene: TRBV29-1; j_gene: TRBJ2-7; CDR3aa: SAAGGPPYEQY
v_gene: TRBV5-6; j_gene: TRBJ1-1; CDR3aa: ASSMIQGYGTEAF
v_gene: TRBV7-9; j_gene: TRBJ2-7; CDR3aa: ASSLRDTYEQY
v_gene: TRBV7-8; j_gene: TRBJ1-5; CDR3aa: ASSVHLRQVYSNQPQH
v_gene: TRBV5-1; j_gene: TRBJ2-7; CDR3aa: ASSPTPRDYEQY
v_gene: TRBV24-1; j_gene: TRBJ1-2; CDR3aa: ATRYQPQGGDYGYT
v_gene: TRBV12-3/TRBV12-4; j_gene: TRBJ2-3; CDR3aa: ASSLEENRAQY
v_gene: TRBV24-1; j_gene: TRBJ2-2; CDR3aa: ATSGKQGSAGELF
v_gene: TRBV6-5; j_gene: TRBJ2-7; CDR3aa: ASSPHIAGREQY
v_gene: TRBV11-2; j_gene: TRBJ1-1; CDR3aa: ASKFPGQGYTEAF
v_gene: TRBV3-1/TRBV3-2; j_gene: TRBJ1-1; CDR3aa: ASSQEGGFYAF
v_gene: TRBV19; j_gene: TRBJ2-2; CDR3aa: ASRKDGTGHNTGELF
v_gene: TRBV12-3/TRBV12-4; j_gene: TRBJ2-5; CDR3aa: ASTRGETQY
v_gene: TRBV25-1; j_gene: TRBJ1-3; CDR3aa: ASSDGRGNTIY
v_gene: TRBV4-1; j_gene: TRBJ2-2; CDR3aa: ASSLPETGRANTGELF
v_gene: TRBV11-2; j_gene: TRBJ2-2; CDR3aa: ASSITGGELF
v_gene: TRBV4-1; j_gene: TRBJ1-1; CDR3aa: ASSTLDSLGAEAF
v_gene: TRBV7-9; j_gene: TRBJ2-7; CDR3aa: ASSPPLGGESYEQY